A selection of T cell receptor beta chains follows, all from one sample in a study of blood T cell repertoires in COVID-19. Libraries were prepared by immunoSEQ multiplex PCR; TCRdb keeps only in-frame clonotypes and omits some of them. The top ten clones hold about 6% of a sample with 150,000 to 200,000 clones, roughly four fifths of them seen once. Sequencing input: peripheral blood. The receptors derive from a woman between 40 and 55 years old with acute or convalescent COVID-19. CDR3s include the opening cysteine and the closing phenylalanine or tryptophan. D genes are given only for firm matches. The size field is filled for only some rows; it gives once, few, many or a size class.

>TRBV6-6|TRBD1|TRBJ1-2|NA
TGTACCAGCAGAACAGGGGCAGAGAACTATGGCTACACCTTC
CTSRTGAENYGYTF
>TRBV7-9|NA|TRBJ1-6|NA
TGTGCCAGCAGCTCCGACAGTCATAATTCACCCCTCCACTTT
CASSSDSHNSPLHF
>TRBV28|TRBD1|TRBJ1-3|NA
TGTGCCAGACATCCGGGACAGAGGGACTCTGGAAACACCATATATTTT
CARHPGQRDSGNTIYF
>TRBV2|TRBD1|TRBJ2-4|NA
TGTGCCAGCAGTGAAGGGACAGGGGGCGTCAAAAACATTCAGTACTTC
CASSEGTGGVKNIQYF
>TRBV27|NA|TRBJ1-1|NA
TGTGCCAGCAGTCAAACAGGTGAGGCTTTCTTT
CASSQTGEAFF
>TRBV11-1|NA|TRBJ2-7|NA
TGTGCCAGCAGCTTAGCCTTGGTAGTCCACGAGCAGTACTTC
CASSLALVVHEQYF
>TRBV7-2|NA|TRBJ1-1|few
TGTGCCAGCAGACCCCAGACAGGCCTCACTGAAGCTTTCTTT
CASRPQTGLTEAFF
>TRBV27|TRBD1|TRBJ1-5|NA
TGTGCCACTCCGTACAGGGGTCAGCCCCAGCATTTT
CATPYRGQPQHF
>TRBV6-5|NA|TRBJ1-1|NA
TGTGCCAGCCGGAGTTTGCACACTGAAGCTTTCTTT
CASRSLHTEAFF
>TRBV6-5|NA|TRBJ1-6|NA
TGTGCCAGCAAGACGGGAGGGACCTTGCATTCACCCCTCCACTTT
CASKTGGTLHSPLHF
>TRBV5-4|TRBD2|TRBJ2-2|NA
TGTGCCAGCAGCTCGATGACTAGCGGGAGGGGCGGGGAGCTGTTTTTT
CASSSMTSGRGGELFF
>TRBV15|NA|TRBJ1-3|NA
TGTGCCACCAGTGCCCGTTCCAGTGGGGCCTCTGGAAACACCATATATTTT
CATSARSSGASGNTIYF
>TRBV9|NA|TRBJ2-7|NA
TGTGCCAGCAGCGGGCAGGGTGTTTATGGCGACGAGCAGTACTTC
CASSGQGVYGDEQYF
>TRBV5-1|NA|TRBJ1-2|NA
TGCGCCAGCAGCTCCGAAGGGGACAACACCTTC
CASSSEGDNTF
>TRBV2|TRBD1|TRBJ2-5|NA
TGTGCCAGCAGTGAGGGGGACAGGGGGCTGGAGACCCAGTACTTC
CASSEGDRGLETQYF
>TRBV2|NA|TRBJ1-3|NA
TGTGCCACCCTAGCGGGGTCGGGGAACACCATATATTTT
CATLAGSGNTIYF
>TRBV19|TRBD1|TRBJ2-1|NA
TGTGCCAGTAGTGGGACAGGGTGGGAGCAGTTCTTC
CASSGTGWEQFF
>TRBV4-1|NA|TRBJ1-1|NA
TGCGCCAGCAGCCAAGGGACAGTCAAGAACACTGAAGCTTTCTTT
CASSQGTVKNTEAFF
>TRBV9|TRBD2|TRBJ2-1|NA
TGTGCCAGCAGCGGCCGACTAGCGGGGGAAAATGAGCAGTTCTTC
CASSGRLAGENEQFF